Shown below are 22 T cell receptor beta chains from a single sample sequenced in a study of monozygotic twins with inflammatory bowel disease. TCRdb reprocessed the 5' RACE reads and reports one entry per CDR3 protein, with no DNA. The sample holds 110,000 or so distinct CDR3 sequences. The specimen sequenced was blood. The origin of the receptors is a human donor with ulcerative colitis or Crohn's disease, or a healthy co-twin of an affected twin (not recorded which).

The genes are TRBV7-8 and TRBJ2-5; TCRdb indicates TRBD1, and absent DNA this call remains unverified. The germline V gene has CDR1 SGHVS and CDR2 FQNEAQ. This CDR3 comprises 15 residues. The CDR3 sequence is CASSLIHRGRETQYF.

The V call is TRBV27, the J call TRBJ2-7; TCRdb designates TRBD1, a call that cannot be tested without DNA. This CDR3 has 14 residues. CDR1 is MNHEY, CDR2 SMNVEV, per germline (reference sequence). The CDR3 sequence is CASSLWDGTYEQYF.

V usage is TRBV5-1 and J usage is TRBJ2-7; without DNA, the TCRdb call of TRBD1 cannot be checked. CDR3 length equals 14 residues. Germline values: CDR1 SGHRS, CDR2 YFSETQ. The CDR3 sequence: CASSWNREGDEQYF.

The rearrangement joins TRBV2 to TRBJ2-7; as DNA is missing, the TRBD1 call by TCRdb cannot be tested. The CDR3 extends over 11 amino acids. Germline values: CDR1 SNHLY, CDR2 FYNNEI. The CDR3 here is CASSPRWEQYF.

This sequence joins TRBV7-9 and TRBJ2-5; TCRdb gives TRBD1 as the D gene, but with no DNA this cannot be confirmed. The length of the CDR3 is 14 residues. Germline V gene data show CDR1 as SEHNR and CDR2 as FQNEAQ (reference sequence). CDR3 sequence: CASSTSGGGETQYF.

CDR3: CSARDPGLAGGLYEQYF. The rearrangement links TRBV20-1 to TRBJ2-7; absent DNA, TCRdb's TRBD2 call cannot be checked. The CDR3 covers 17 residues. Germline V lookup: CDR1 DFQATT, CDR2 SNEGSKA (reference sequence).

This chain's CDR3 is CASSPGQADEQYF. The chain joins TRBV7-8 to TRBJ2-7; TCRdb names TRBD1, which stays unverified in the absence of DNA. This CDR3 spans 13 amino acids. The germline gives CDR1 SGHVS, CDR2 FQNEAQ.

The CDR3: CASSLKRTGGSYNEQFF. This chain uses TRBV5-5 with TRBJ2-1; TCRdb gives TRBD1 as the D gene, but with no DNA this cannot be confirmed. Germline V gene sequence: CDR1 SGHKS, CDR2 YYEKEE (reference sequence). There are 17 residues in the CDR3.

This CDR3 is CASKAQGGSYEQYF. The genes are TRBV5-6 and TRBJ2-7; absent DNA, TCRdb's TRBD1 call cannot be checked. Germline assignment: CDR1 SGHDT and CDR2 YYEEEE. This CDR3 contains 14 residues. Supplemented by reference TRBV5-6 and TRBJ2-7, the full variable domain reads DAGVTQSPTHLIKTRGQQVTLRCSPKSGHDTVSWYQQALGQGPQFIFQYYEEEERQRGNFPDRFSGHQFPNYSSELNVNALLLGDSALYLCASKAQGGSYEQYFGPGTRLTVT.

This sequence joins TRBV18 and TRBJ2-1; absent DNA, TCRdb's TRBD2 call cannot be checked. Per the germline V gene, CDR1 is KGHSH and CDR2 is LQKENI. The length of the CDR3 is 15 residues. The CDR3 reads CASYTVPGLVSEQFF.

The gene calls are TRBV7-9 and TRBJ2-7. The CDR3 runs 14 residues. CDR1 is SEHNR, CDR2 FQNEAQ, per germline (reference sequence). This CDR3 reads CASSLTGRAYEQYF.

This chain uses TRBV6-1 with TRBJ2-7; TCRdb calls TRBD2, which cannot be checked without DNA. Per the germline V gene, CDR1 is MNHNS and CDR2 is SASEGT. This CDR3 comprises 15 residues. CDR3 in amino acids: CASRPRLAGVYEQYF.

The gene calls are TRBV12-3 or TRBV12-4 and TRBJ2-1. This CDR3 is built from 12 residues. The CDR3 spells CASRFGENEQFF.

V usage is TRBV5-1 and J usage is TRBJ1-6; absent DNA, TCRdb's TRBD1 call cannot be checked. Germline CDR1 SGHRS, CDR2 YFSETQ. CDR3 size: 15 residues. CDR3 loop: CASSTGDRVNSPLHF.

The gene calls are TRBV5-1 and TRBJ2-7; with no DNA, the TCRdb D assignment of TRBD1 cannot be verified. Germline V CDR1 and CDR2: SGHRS, YFSETQ. This CDR3 contains 15 residues. The chain's CDR3 is CASKQNPGQGNEQYF. The full variable domain, with the rest looked up from reference TRBV5-1 and TRBJ2-7, is KAGVTQTPRYLIKTRGQQVTLSCSPISGHRSVSWYQQTPGQGLQFLFEYFSETQRNKGNFPGRFSGRQFSNSRSEMNVSTLELGDSALYLCASKQNPGQGNEQYFGPGTRLTVT.

V gene TRBV6-2 or TRBV6-3 combines with J gene TRBJ1-1. Germline lookup yields CDR1 MNHEY and CDR2 SVGEGT. The CDR3 runs 14 residues. CDR3 in amino acids: CASSYSIVNTEAFF.

V gene TRBV19 combines with J gene TRBJ1-1. Germline loops: CDR1 LNHDA, CDR2 SQIVND (reference sequence). This CDR3 contains 12 residues. CDR3 protein: CASSWGNTEAFF.

The J gene is TRBJ2-5, the V gene TRBV5-5. Germline CDR1 SGHKS, CDR2 YYEKEE (reference sequence). The CDR3 sequence is 13 residues long. CDR3 sequence: CASSLKFWETQYF.

The rearrangement joins TRBV5-1 to TRBJ2-5; TCRdb proposes TRBD1, but this gene call is untestable without DNA. This CDR3 comprises 15 residues. Germline values: CDR1 SGHRS, CDR2 YFSETQ. CDR3 sequence reads: CASSSPDRTGETQYF.

The chain uses TRBV20-1 and TRBJ2-3; with no DNA, the TCRdb D assignment of TRBD2 cannot be verified. Germline V CDR1 and CDR2: DFQATT, SNEGSKA (reference sequence). This CDR3 comprises 15 residues. The CDR3 loop is CSARADSRGTDTQYF.

The V and J genes are TRBV5-1 and TRBJ2-2; TCRdb picks TRBD1, but there is no DNA to check that call. This CDR3 is 14 amino acids long. The germline V gene encodes CDR1 SGHRS and CDR2 YFSETQ. The CDR3 protein is CASSSGVTAGELFF.

This chain connects TRBV11-2 to TRBJ2-1; TCRdb's assignment of TRBD2 cannot be checked, as there is no DNA. The CDR3 has 15 residues. Germline values: CDR1 SGHAT, CDR2 FQNNGV. The CDR3 here is CASSPNPGTENEQFF.